This T cell receptor (beta chain) came from a study of T cells in Graves' hyperthyroidism and ophthalmopathy. In the study overall: It was at initial diagnosis, before any treatment, that peripheral blood was collected. Study results and limitations: Blood also contained most expanded thyroid clonotypes above 0.001.

This clonotype was observed at least ten times. Its antigen is unidentified. CDR1 is DFQATT and CDR2 is SNEGSKA in the germline V gene (reference sequence). V lost 3 bases, J lost 3 bases, and 4 bases lay in between. CDR3 length equals 11 residues. TCR beta CDR3 regions were amplified from RNA. HTBI primers were employed in a first-round RT-PCR of the TCR CDR3. Each CDR3 protein is one row after TCRdb ran MiXCR on the multiplex PCR reads. Here the sample spans 35,000 to 40,000 distinct CDR3 sequences, roughly 52% being singletons. An approximately 10 ml volume of fresh peripheral blood provided the PBMCs.

The clonotype originates from a woman in her fifties or sixties with Graves' hyperthyroidism that later progressed to Graves' ophthalmopathy. Sequencing was carried out using blood. The V gene is TRBV20-1, the J gene TRBJ2-3; unclear D gene. CDR3 coding DNA: TGCAGTGCTAGTCCAACAGATACGCAGTATTTT. Its translation: CSASPTDTQYF.